The clone carrying this T cell receptor beta chain has a handful of counts. Next came a second PCR, run for roughly 7 to 12 cycles, which used a sample-barcoded 5' primer along with a J-beta primer mix. TCRdb re-called the 5' RACE reads with MiXCR, one entry per CDR3 protein. Among approximately 2,000,000 distinct CDR3 sequences, 35% to 50% were seen once, and the ten largest hold more than 20%. These data come from a study of blood T cells in healthy people across ages. This CDR3 is built from 17 residues. Trimming took 0 bases from V and 8 from J, leaving 20 bases between them. Germline V gives CDR1 SGHDN, CDR2 FVKESK.

The clonotype originates from a human donor in good health. Sequencing input: blood. V is TRBV14 and J is TRBJ2-1; perhaps TRBD1 as D (6 bases). CDR3 nucleotide sequence: TGTGCCAGCAGCCAAGATCGGGTAAACAGGGTTCTTGATGAGCAGTTCTTC. This translates into CASSQDRVNRVLDEQFF.